Below are 17 T cell receptor beta chains sequenced from a single sample in a study of OX40 agonist ivuxolimab in advanced cancers. Data came from immunoSEQ multiplex PCR; TCRdb stores just in-frame clones and leaves some out. The repertoire consists of around 46,000 clones, with approximately 88% occurring once and the leading ten covering about 15%. The input for sequencing was CD4+ or CD8+ T cells sorted from blood, taken in a trial of the OX40 agonist ivuxolimab. These receptors originate from an adult with an advanced solid tumor such as melanoma, head and neck, liver or kidney cancer.

The V and J genes are TRBV28 and TRBJ1-5; D might be TRBD1 (5 bases). Trimming took off 5 bases at V and 1 base at J, with 15 bases between the two ends. The CDR3 extends over 16 amino acids. CDR1 and CDR2 from the germline V gene are MDHEN and SYDVKM. This CDR3 is CASSTPRDGSNQPQHF. In nucleotides, the CDR3 is TGTGCCAGCAGTACCCCCCGGGACGGAAGCAATCAGCCCCAGCATTTT.

This chain links TRBV7-8 with TRBJ2-6; the match to TRBD1 covers 7 bases. Germline V gene data show CDR1 as SGHVS and CDR2 as FQNEAQ. Trimming cost V 3 bases and J 0 bases; bases outside gene matches: 14. This CDR3 contains 20 residues. This chain's CDR3 is CASSFAIRDSYLSGANVLTF. The CDR3 DNA reads TGTGCCAGCAGCTTTGCCATCCGGGACAGCTATCTCTCTGGGGCCAACGTCCTGACTTTC.

The chain has TRBV5-1 and TRBJ2-1; 8 nucleotides align to TRBD2. After removal of 0 bases from V and 4 bases from J, the junction contained 6 bases not matched to a gene. CDR1 is SGHRS and CDR2 is YFSETQ in the germline V gene. The CDR3 sequence is 16 residues long. The CDR3 bases are TGCGCCAGCAGCTTGGCCAGCGGGGGACTATACAATGAGCAGTTCTTC. Amino acids: CASSLASGGLYNEQFF.

The chain is built from TRBV7-9 and TRBJ1-1, with D unresolved. The CDR3 loop spans 14 amino acids. Looked up from germline, CDR1 is SEHNR and CDR2 is FQNEAQ (reference sequence). Trimming took off 1 base at V and 1 base at J, with 7 bases between the two ends. CDR3 in DNA: TGTGCCAGCAGCTTAGGGGGATGGAACACTGAAGCTTTCTTT. This codes for CASSLGGWNTEAFF. The full variable domain, in which reference TRBV7-9 and TRBJ1-1 provide the parts outside the CDR3, is DTGVSQNPRHKITKRGQNVTFRCDPISEHNRLYWYRQTLGQGPEFLTYFQNEAQLEKSRLLSDRFSAERPKGSFSTLEIQRTEQGDSAMYLCASSLGGWNTEAFFGQGTRLTVV.

The rearrangement joins TRBV14 to TRBJ2-7; D is undetermined. The germline gives CDR1 SGHDN, CDR2 FVKESK. The CDR3 loop spans 13 amino acids. Trimming stripped 0 bases from V and 3 bases from J, with 6 bases between. The CDR3 bases are TGTGCCAGCAGCCAAGATCCCGTCTACGAGCAGTACTTC. Translation: CASSQDPVYEQYF.

The chain is built from TRBV6-5 and TRBJ1-3; D is uncertain. The CDR3 contains 14 residues. Germline V CDR1 and CDR2: MNHEY, SVGAGI. Trimming stripped 0 bases from V and 0 bases from J, with 3 bases between. CDR3 sequence reads: CASSYSNSGNTIYF. In DNA, the CDR3 is TGTGCCAGCAGTTACTCCAACTCTGGAAACACCATATATTTT.

The chain recombines TRBV19 with TRBJ1-2; 7 bases fit TRBD1. This CDR3 has 15 amino acids. With 7 bases clipped from V and 3 bases from J, the junction kept 11 bases outside the gene matches. Germline CDR1 reads LNHDA; CDR2 reads SQIVND (reference sequence). The CDR3 DNA sequence: TGTGCCAGTATAGCTTTTAGGGGACAGCACTATGGCTACACCTTC. This translates into CASIAFRGQHYGYTF.

The CDR3 sequence is CASSQGEGGEQYF. The CDR3 DNA reads as TGCGCCAGCAGCCAAGGGGAAGGGGGCGAGCAGTACTTC. The chain carries TRBV4-3 and TRBJ2-7, with D perhaps TRBD1 (6 bases). CDR1 and CDR2 from the germline V gene are LGHNA and YSLEER. V lost 1 base to trimming and J lost 6 bases, with 10 bases between them. There are 13 residues in the CDR3.

This chain joins TRBV5-6 and TRBJ1-2; D is perhaps TRBD1 (5 bases). The CDR3 runs 14 residues. The germline V and J ends were trimmed by 3 bases and 4 bases, with 13 bases remaining between them. Germline V gene lookup returns CDR1 SGHDT and CDR2 YYEEEE. CDR3: CASSWQGSGYGYTF. In nucleotides, the CDR3 is TGTGCCAGCAGCTGGCAGGGCTCCGGCTATGGCTACACCTTC.

The V and J genes are TRBV7-6 and TRBJ2-7; 11 nucleotides align to TRBD2. Unmatched junction bases numbered 9, after V lost 8 bases and J lost 3 bases. CDR1 and CDR2 from the germline V gene are SGHVS and FNYEAQ. This CDR3 spans 15 amino acids. The CDR3 loop is CASALGTSGGYEQYF. The CDR3 DNA reads TGTGCCAGCGCTTTAGGGACTAGCGGAGGCTACGAGCAGTACTTC.

V gene TRBV27 combines with J gene TRBJ1-1, with D maybe TRBD1 (5 bases). With 3 bases removed from V and 7 bases from J, the gap between germline ends came to 12 bases. This CDR3 region has 13 residues. CDR1 is MNHEY and CDR2 is SMNVEV in the germline V gene (reference sequence). The CDR3 reads CASSLPGAGEAFF. CDR3 in DNA: TGTGCCAGCAGTTTGCCCGGGGCGGGTGAAGCTTTCTTT.

This clone has only one observation. The V and J genes are TRBV6-6 and TRBJ1-3; D not resolved. The CDR3 totals 15 residues. V was pared by 6 bases and J by 0 bases, with 12 bases between. Germline assignment: CDR1 MNHNY and CDR2 SVGAGI (reference sequence). This chain's CDR3 is CASSSGPYSGNTIYF. The CDR3, as DNA: TGTGCCAGCAGCTCTGGGCCTTACTCTGGAAACACCATATATTTT.

This clone appeared a single time. The CDR3 is CASSVTGGAAKNIQYF. CDR3 coding DNA: TGTGCCAGCAGTGTAACAGGGGGCGCAGCCAAAAACATTCAGTACTTC. The chain links TRBV6-1 to TRBJ2-4; TRBD1 agrees at 9 bases. The germline gives CDR1 MNHNS, CDR2 SASEGT. After removal of 4 bases from V and 0 bases from J, the junction contained 4 bases not matched to a gene. The CDR3 length is 16 residues.

V gene TRBV10-3 combines with J gene TRBJ2-3, with 7 nucleotides matching TRBD2. The V gene end was trimmed by 3 bases and the J gene end by 5 bases; junction bases not matched to a gene: 8. The CDR3 is 15 amino acids. The germline V gene has CDR1 ENHRY and CDR2 SYGVKD. For the CDR3, the DNA is TGTGCCATCAGTGACGGGGGGAGTGGAGTAGATACGCAGTATTTT. It translates to CAISDGGSGVDTQYF.

The chain is built from TRBV11-2 and TRBJ2-1; D remains unclear. This CDR3 contains 12 residues. V was trimmed by 1 base and J by 6 bases, leaving 4 bases between them. In germline, CDR1 is SGHAT, CDR2 FQNNGV. CDR3 sequence (DNA): TGTGCCAGCAGCTTAGTAGCCAATGAGCAGTTCTTC. This encodes CASSLVANEQFF. Full variable domain (remainder filled in from reference TRBV11-2 and TRBJ2-1): EAGVAQSPRYKIIEKRQSVAFWCNPISGHATLYWYQQILGQGPKLLIQFQNNGVVDDSQLPKDRFSAERLKGVDSTLKIQPAKLEDSAVYLCASSLVANEQFFGPGTRLTVL.

This chain connects TRBV9 to TRBJ2-2, with 12 bases matching TRBD2. The V gene's germline CDR1 is SGDLS and CDR2 YYNGEE. The CDR3 has 17 amino acids. After removal of 4 bases from V and 0 bases from J, the junction contained 4 bases not matched to a gene. Here the CDR3 DNA reads TGTGCCAGCAGCCCACGACTAGCGGGGGCGAACACCGGGGAGCTGTTTTTT. This encodes CASSPRLAGANTGELFF. The whole variable domain, remainder taken from reference TRBV9 and TRBJ2-2, is DSGVTQTPKHLITATGQRVTLRCSPRSGDLSVYWYQQSLDQGLQFLIQYYNGEERAKGNILERFSAQQFPDLHSELNLSSLELGDSALYFCASSPRLAGANTGELFFGEGSRLTVL.

The rearrangement uses TRBV4-1 and TRBJ2-7; 9 nucleotides align to TRBD1. Germline V gives CDR1 MGHRA, CDR2 YSYEKL. V was pared by 0 bases and J by 4 bases, with 4 bases of the junction left unmatched. The CDR3 loop spans 15 amino acids. The CDR3 DNA sequence: TGCGCCAGCAGCCAAGATGGGACAGGGTATTACGAGCAGTACTTC. This sequence encodes CASSQDGTGYYEQYF.